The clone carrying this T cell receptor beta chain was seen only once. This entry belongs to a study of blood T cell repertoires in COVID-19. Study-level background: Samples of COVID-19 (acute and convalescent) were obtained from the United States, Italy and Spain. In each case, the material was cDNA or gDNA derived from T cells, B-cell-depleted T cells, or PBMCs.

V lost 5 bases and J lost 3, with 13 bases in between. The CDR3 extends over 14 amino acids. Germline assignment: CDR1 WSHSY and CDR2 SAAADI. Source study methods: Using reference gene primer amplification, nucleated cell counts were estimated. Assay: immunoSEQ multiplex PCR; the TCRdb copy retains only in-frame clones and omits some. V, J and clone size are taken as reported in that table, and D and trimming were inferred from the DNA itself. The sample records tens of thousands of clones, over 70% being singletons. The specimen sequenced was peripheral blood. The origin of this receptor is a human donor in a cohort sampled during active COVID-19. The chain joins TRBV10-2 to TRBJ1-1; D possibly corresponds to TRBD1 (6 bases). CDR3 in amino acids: CASSYTGFDTEAFF. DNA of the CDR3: TGCGCCAGCAGTTATACAGGGTTCGACACTGAAGCTTTCTTT.